This T cell receptor beta chain was sequenced for a study of T cells after yellow fever vaccination. Study-wide results and caveats: Clonotypes found in both CD4 and CD8 compartments made up a small share.

This clonotype was seen repeatedly, ten times or more. What it binds is unknown. This CDR3 comprises 12 residues. Germline V CDR1 and CDR2: MNHEY, SMNVEV (reference sequence). V was cut by 5 bases and J by 11 bases, with 13 bases left in between. Universal primer sites and UMIs were introduced during 5'RACE template-switching synthesis of TCR cDNA. Via MiXCR, TCRdb re-called the 5' RACE reads, giving one row per CDR3 protein. The sample records under 200,000 distinct CDR3 sequences, approximately 6.8% being singletons. The V and J genes are TRBV27 and TRBJ2-1; perhaps D is TRBD1 or TRBD2 (6 bases each). The TCR originated in a man younger than 35 who received the YFV17D yellow fever vaccine. The sample consisted of CD4+ T cells sorted from PBMCs, taken less than 6 days after the first yellow fever vaccination. CDR3 nucleotides: TGTGCCAGCAGTGGCGTGGGGGGCAAGCAGTTCTTC. Translated: CASSGVGGKQFF.